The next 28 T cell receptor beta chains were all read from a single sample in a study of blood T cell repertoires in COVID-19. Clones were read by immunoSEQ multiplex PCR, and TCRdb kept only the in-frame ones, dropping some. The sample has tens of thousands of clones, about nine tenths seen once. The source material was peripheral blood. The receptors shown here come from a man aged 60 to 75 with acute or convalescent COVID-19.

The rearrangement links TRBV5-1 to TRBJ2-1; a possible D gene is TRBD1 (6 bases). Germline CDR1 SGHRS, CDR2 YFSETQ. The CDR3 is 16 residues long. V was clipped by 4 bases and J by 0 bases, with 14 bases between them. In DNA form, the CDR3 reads TGCGCCAGCAGCGGTATTACAGGGAACTCCTACAATGAGCAGTTCTTC. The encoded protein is CASSGITGNSYNEQFF.

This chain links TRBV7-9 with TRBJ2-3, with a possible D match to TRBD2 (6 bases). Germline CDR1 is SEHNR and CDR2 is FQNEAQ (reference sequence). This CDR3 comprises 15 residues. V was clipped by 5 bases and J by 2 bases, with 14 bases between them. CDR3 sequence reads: CASSARDLVTDTQYF. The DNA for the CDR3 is TGTGCCAGCAGCGCCCGGGACTTGGTCACAGATACGCAGTATTTT.

CDR3 loop: CASSSQPGTTIANYGYTF. CDR3 bases: TGTGCCAGTAGTAGTCAACCCGGGACAACGATAGCTAACTATGGCTACACCTTC. This chain joins TRBV19 and TRBJ1-2, with D possibly matching TRBD1 (6 bases). CDR1 and CDR2 (germline): LNHDA, SQIVND (reference sequence). The CDR3 contains 18 residues. V gave up 4 bases and J gave up 0 bases, with 21 bases separating them.

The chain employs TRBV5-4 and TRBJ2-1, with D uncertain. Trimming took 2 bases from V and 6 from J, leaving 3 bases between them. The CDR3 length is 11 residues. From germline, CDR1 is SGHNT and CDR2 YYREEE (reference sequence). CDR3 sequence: CASSFSNEQFF. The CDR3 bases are TGTGCCAGCAGCTTTAGCAATGAGCAGTTCTTC.

The CDR3 loop reads CASSHREGRGYTF. In DNA form, the CDR3 reads TGTGCCAGCAGCCATCGGGAGGGAAGGGGCTACACCTTC. The V and J genes are TRBV3-1 (or the pseudogene TRBV3-2) and TRBJ1-2; D ambiguous. The CDR3 loop spans 13 amino acids. The V and J ends lost 3 bases and 8 bases respectively, with 13 bases between them. Per germline, CDR1 LGHDT and CDR2 YNNKEL (reference sequence).

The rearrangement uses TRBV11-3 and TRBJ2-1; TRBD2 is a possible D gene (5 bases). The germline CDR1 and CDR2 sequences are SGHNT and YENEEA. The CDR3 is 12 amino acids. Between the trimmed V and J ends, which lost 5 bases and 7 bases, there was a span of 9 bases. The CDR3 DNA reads TGTGCCAGCAGCCGGACTGGGAATGAGCAGTTCTTC. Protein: CASSRTGNEQFF. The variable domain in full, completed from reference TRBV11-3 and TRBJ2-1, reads EAGVVQSPRYKIIEKKQPVAFWCNPISGHNTLYWYLQNLGQGPELLIRYENEEAVDDSQLPKDRFSAERLKGVDSTLKIQPAELGDSAVYLCASSRTGNEQFFGPGTRLTVL.

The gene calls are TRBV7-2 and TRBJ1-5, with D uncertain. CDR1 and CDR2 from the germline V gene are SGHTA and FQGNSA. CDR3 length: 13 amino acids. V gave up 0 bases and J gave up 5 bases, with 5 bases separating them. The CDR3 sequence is CASSLAGDQPQHF. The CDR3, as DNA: TGTGCCAGCAGCTTAGCGGGAGATCAGCCCCAGCATTTT.

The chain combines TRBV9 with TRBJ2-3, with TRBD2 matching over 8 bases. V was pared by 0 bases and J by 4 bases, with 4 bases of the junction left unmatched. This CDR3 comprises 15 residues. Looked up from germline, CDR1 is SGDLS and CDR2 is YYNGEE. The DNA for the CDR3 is TGTGCCAGCAGCGTAGTGGCGGGGGGTCCAGATACGCAGTATTTT. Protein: CASSVVAGGPDTQYF. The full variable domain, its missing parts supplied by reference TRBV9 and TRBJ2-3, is DSGVTQTPKHLITATGQRVTLRCSPRSGDLSVYWYQQSLDQGLQFLIQYYNGEERAKGNILERFSAQQFPDLHSELNLSSLELGDSALYFCASSVVAGGPDTQYFGPGTRLTVL.

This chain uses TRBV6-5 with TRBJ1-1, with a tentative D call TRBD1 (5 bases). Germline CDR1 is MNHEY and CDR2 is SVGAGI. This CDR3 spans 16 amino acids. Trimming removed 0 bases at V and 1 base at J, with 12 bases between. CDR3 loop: CASSYSGQGKNTEAFF. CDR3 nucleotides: TGTGCCAGCAGTTACTCAGGACAAGGGAAGAACACTGAAGCTTTCTTT.

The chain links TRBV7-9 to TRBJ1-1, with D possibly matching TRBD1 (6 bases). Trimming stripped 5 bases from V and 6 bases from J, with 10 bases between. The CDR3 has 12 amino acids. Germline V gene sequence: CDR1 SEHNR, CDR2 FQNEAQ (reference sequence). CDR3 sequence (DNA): TGTGCCAGCAGCCCCCAGGGGCCTGAAGCTTTCTTT. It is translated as CASSPQGPEAFF.

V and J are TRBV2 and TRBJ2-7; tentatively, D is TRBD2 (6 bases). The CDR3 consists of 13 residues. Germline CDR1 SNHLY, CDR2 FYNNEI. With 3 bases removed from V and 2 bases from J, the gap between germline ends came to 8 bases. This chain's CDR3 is CASSEGGTYEQYF. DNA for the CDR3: TGTGCCAGCAGTGAGGGGGGTACCTACGAGCAGTACTTC. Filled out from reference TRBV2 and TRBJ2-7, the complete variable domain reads EPEVTQTPSHQVTQMGQEVILRCVPISNHLYFYWYRQILGQKVEFLVSFYNNEISEKSEIFDDQFSVERPDGSNFTLKIRSTKLEDSAMYFCASSEGGTYEQYFGPGTRLTVT.

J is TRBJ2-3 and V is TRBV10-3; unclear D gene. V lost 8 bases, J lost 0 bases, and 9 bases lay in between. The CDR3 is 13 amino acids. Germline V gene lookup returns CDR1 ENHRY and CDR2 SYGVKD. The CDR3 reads CAISFTSTDTQYF. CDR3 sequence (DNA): TGTGCCATCTCGTTCACTAGCACAGATACGCAGTATTTT.

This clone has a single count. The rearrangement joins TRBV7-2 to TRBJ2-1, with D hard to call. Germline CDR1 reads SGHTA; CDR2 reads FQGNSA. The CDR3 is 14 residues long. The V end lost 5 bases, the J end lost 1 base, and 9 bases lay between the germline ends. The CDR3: CASSLRVSYNEQFF. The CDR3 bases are TGTGCCAGCAGCCTCCGTGTGTCCTACAATGAGCAGTTCTTC.

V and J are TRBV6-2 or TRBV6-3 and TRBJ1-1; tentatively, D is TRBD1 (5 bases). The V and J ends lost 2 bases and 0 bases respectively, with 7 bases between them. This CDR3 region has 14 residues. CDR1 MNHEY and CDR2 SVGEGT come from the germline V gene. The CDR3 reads CASSYKGMNTEAFF. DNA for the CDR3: TGTGCCAGCAGTTACAAGGGGATGAACACTGAAGCTTTCTTT.

DNA of the CDR3: TGTGCCAGCAGCCGTCGGGTTCCCATTCAAAGAAAAAACATTCAGTACTTC. This gives the protein CASSRRVPIQRKNIQYF. V is TRBV3-1 (or the pseudogene TRBV3-2) and J is TRBJ2-4; D is undetermined. This CDR3 is built from 17 residues. V was cut by 4 bases and J by 4 bases, with 20 bases left in between. Germline CDR1 LGHDT, CDR2 YNNKEL (reference sequence).

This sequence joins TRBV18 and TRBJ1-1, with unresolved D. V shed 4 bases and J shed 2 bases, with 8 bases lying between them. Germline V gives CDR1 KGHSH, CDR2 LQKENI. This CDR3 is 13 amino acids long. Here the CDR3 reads CASSREGNTEAFF. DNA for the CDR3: TGTGCCAGCTCACGGGAGGGAAACACTGAAGCTTTCTTT.

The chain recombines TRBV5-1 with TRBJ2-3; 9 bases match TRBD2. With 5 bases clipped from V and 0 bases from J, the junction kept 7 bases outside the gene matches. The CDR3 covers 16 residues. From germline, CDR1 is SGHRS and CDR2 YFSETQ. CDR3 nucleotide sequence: TGCGCCAGCAGTCTGACAGCGGGGGGAAGCACAGATACGCAGTATTTT. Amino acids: CASSLTAGGSTDTQYF.

This chain's CDR3 is CASSFKFRSSTRVNSPLHF. The CDR3 nucleotides read TGTGCCAGCAGCTTTAAATTTCGAAGTTCTACCAGGGTAAATTCACCCCTCCACTTT. The chain recombines TRBV5-4 with TRBJ1-6, with D possibly TRBD1 on 5 matching bases. The CDR3 is made up of 19 amino acids. CDR1 and CDR2 (germline): SGHNT, YYREEE (reference sequence). With 2 bases removed from V and 7 bases from J, the gap between germline ends came to 25 bases.

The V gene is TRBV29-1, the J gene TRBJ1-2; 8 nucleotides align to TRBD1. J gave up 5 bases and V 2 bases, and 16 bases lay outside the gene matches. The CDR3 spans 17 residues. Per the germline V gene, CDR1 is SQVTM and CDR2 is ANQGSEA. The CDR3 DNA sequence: TGCAGCGTTGAAAAACCGCTGGACAGGGTAAGCCTTTATGGCTACACCTTC. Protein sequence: CSVEKPLDRVSLYGYTF.

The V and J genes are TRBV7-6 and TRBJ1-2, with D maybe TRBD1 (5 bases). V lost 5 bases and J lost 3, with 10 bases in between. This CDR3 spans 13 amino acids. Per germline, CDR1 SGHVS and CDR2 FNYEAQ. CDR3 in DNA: TGTGCCAGCAGCCCCGGACAAGACTATGGCTACACCTTC. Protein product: CASSPGQDYGYTF.

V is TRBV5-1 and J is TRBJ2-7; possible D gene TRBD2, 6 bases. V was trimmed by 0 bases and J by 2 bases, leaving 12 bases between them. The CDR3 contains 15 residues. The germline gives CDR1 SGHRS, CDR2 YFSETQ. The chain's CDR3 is CASSLDGRGPYEQYF. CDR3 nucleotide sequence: TGCGCCAGCAGCTTGGACGGGAGAGGCCCCTACGAGCAGTACTTC.

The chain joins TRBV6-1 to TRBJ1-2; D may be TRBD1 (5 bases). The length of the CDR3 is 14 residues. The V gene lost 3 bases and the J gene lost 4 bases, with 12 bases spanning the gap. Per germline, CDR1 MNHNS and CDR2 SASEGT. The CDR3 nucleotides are TGTGCCAGCAGTGACGTCAGGGAGGGCTATGGCTACACCTTC. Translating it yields CASSDVREGYGYTF.

CDR3 protein: CASSGDRYTGELFF. The CDR3 bases are TGTGCCAGCAGCGGGGACAGGTACACCGGGGAGCTGTTTTTT. The rearrangement uses TRBV5-6 and TRBJ2-2; TRBD1 aligns across 8 bases. This CDR3 is built from 14 residues. V was pared by 4 bases and J by 3 bases, with 2 bases of the junction left unmatched. CDR1 and CDR2 (germline): SGHDT, YYEEEE. The variable domain in full, with the rest retrieved from reference TRBV5-6 and TRBJ2-2, is DAGVTQSPTHLIKTRGQQVTLRCSPKSGHDTVSWYQQALGQGPQFIFQYYEEEERQRGNFPDRFSGHQFPNYSSELNVNALLLGDSALYLCASSGDRYTGELFFGEGSRLTVL.

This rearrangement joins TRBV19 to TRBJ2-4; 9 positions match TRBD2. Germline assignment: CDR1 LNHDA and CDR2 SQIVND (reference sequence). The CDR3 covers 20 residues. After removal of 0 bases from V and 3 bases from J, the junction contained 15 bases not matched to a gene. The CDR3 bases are TGTGCCAGTAGTATAGATCATGGTAGCGGGGGAGGAGGATTCAAAAACATTCAGTACTTC. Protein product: CASSIDHGSGGGGFKNIQYF.

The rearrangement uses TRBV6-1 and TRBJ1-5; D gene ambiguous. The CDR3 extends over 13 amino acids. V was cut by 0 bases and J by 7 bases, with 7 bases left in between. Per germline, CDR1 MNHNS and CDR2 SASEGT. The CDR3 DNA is TGTGCCAGCAGTGAAGCCCGCAGGCAGCCCCAGCATTTT. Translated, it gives CASSEARRQPQHF.

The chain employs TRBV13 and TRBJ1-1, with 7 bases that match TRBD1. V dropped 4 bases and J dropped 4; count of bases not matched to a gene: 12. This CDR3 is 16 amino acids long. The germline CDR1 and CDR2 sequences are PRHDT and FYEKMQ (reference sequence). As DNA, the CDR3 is TGTGCCAGCAGCTCAACCCCGACAGGGACGGGCACTGAAGCTTTCTTT. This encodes CASSSTPTGTGTEAFF.

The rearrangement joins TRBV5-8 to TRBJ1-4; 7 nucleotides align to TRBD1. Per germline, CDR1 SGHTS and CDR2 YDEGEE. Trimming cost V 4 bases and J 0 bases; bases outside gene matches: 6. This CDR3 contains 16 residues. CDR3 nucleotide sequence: TGTGCCAGCAGCCCGGGACAGCTCCCAACTAATGAAAAACTGTTTTTT. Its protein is CASSPGQLPTNEKLFF.

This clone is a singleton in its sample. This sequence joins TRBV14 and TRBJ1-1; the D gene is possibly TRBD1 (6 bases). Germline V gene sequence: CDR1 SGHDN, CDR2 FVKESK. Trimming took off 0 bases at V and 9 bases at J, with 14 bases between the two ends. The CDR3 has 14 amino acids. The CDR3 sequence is CASSQELKGVQAFF. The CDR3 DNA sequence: TGTGCCAGCAGCCAAGAGTTAAAGGGGGTTCAAGCTTTCTTT.